What follows are 19 T cell receptor beta chains derived from one specimen sequenced in a study of early T cells in non-severe SARS-CoV-2 infection. MiXCR, applied by TCRdb to the 5' RACE reads, yields one record per CDR3 protein. Of just under 90,000 distinct CDR3 sequences in the sample, under 15% were seen once. Sequenced: whole blood. These receptor sequences come from an adult who was a healthcare worker with PCR-confirmed SARS-CoV-2 infection or an uninfected control (not recorded which).

This clonotype was seen more than once but under ten times. The V call is TRBV6-5, the J call TRBJ1-1; D possibly corresponds to TRBD1 (6 bases). The CDR3 sequence is 13 residues long. Deletions cut 7 bases from V and 7 bases from J, with 16 bases between. The germline V gene has CDR1 MNHEY and CDR2 SVGAGI. The CDR3 DNA sequence: TGTGCCAGCATCCCAGGACAGTATGGTGAAGCTTTCTTT. Amino acid sequence: CASIPGQYGEAFF.

This clonotype was observed many times. This rearrangement joins TRBV19 to TRBJ1-4; possibly TRBD1 for D (6 bases). CDR3 size: 15 residues. The germline CDR1 and CDR2 sequences are LNHDA and SQIVND (reference sequence). The V end lost 5 bases, the J end lost 2 bases, and 12 bases lay between the germline ends. In DNA form, the CDR3 reads TGTGCCAGTAGTCTGACAGGAGTCACTAATGAAAAACTGTTTTTT. This codes for CASSLTGVTNEKLFF.

This clonotype has a handful of counts. V usage is TRBV12-3 or TRBV12-4 and J usage is TRBJ1-5; no clear D. V lost 5 bases and J lost 7, with 15 bases in between. The CDR3 spans 14 residues. The chain's CDR3 is CASSPSEGNQPQHF. DNA of the CDR3: TGTGCCAGCAGTCCCTCCGAGGGAAACCAGCCCCAGCATTTT.

This clonotype was seen at least ten times. The chain links TRBV10-2 to TRBJ2-1, with 8 nucleotides matching TRBD2. This CDR3 is 16 amino acids long. From germline, CDR1 is WSHSY and CDR2 SAAADI. The ends lost 3 bases at V and 6 bases at J; junction bases unmatched: 10. The CDR3 region has the DNA TGCGCCAGCAGTGAATCCCCGGGGGGGGCCGGCAATGAGCAGTTCTTC. Encoded protein: CASSESPGGAGNEQFF.

Ten or more counts support this clonotype. The J gene is TRBJ2-5, the V gene TRBV12-3 or TRBV12-4; a possible D gene is TRBD1 (6 bases). The CDR3 spans 15 residues. V lost 5 bases to trimming and J lost 4 bases, with 17 bases between them. CDR3 DNA: TGTGCCAGCAGTCCCCCAGGACAGTCCGGAGAGACCCAGTACTTC. Translating gives CASSPPGQSGETQYF.

This clonotype was seen repeatedly, ten times or more. This chain connects TRBV27 to TRBJ2-1; D not certain. The CDR3 extends over 14 amino acids. Germline CDR1 and CDR2: MNHEY and SMNVEV (reference sequence). Trimming removed 0 bases at V and 5 bases at J, with 8 bases between. The CDR3: CASSLSQNHNEQFF. The CDR3 DNA sequence: TGTGCCAGCAGTTTATCACAGAACCACAATGAGCAGTTCTTC.

V gene TRBV5-4 combines with J gene TRBJ2-3; TRBD2 matches at 12 bases. V gave up 3 bases and J gave up 2 bases; unmatched junction bases: 4. The CDR3 runs 16 residues. The germline gives CDR1 SGHNT, CDR2 YYREEE (reference sequence). The CDR3 nucleotides are TGTGCCAGCAGCTCGGGACTAGCGGGTTCCACAGATACGCAGTATTTT. Residues: CASSSGLAGSTDTQYF.

The chain has TRBV7-8 and TRBJ1-2; no clear D gene. The germline V gene has CDR1 SGHVS and CDR2 FQNEAQ. V shed 5 bases and J shed 4 bases, with 8 bases lying between them. The CDR3 covers 12 residues. In nucleotides, the CDR3 is TGTGCCAGCAGCGCCGACTCCTATGGCTACACCTTC. It yields the protein CASSADSYGYTF.

The V and J genes are TRBV7-3 and TRBJ2-7, with D unresolved. The CDR3 length is 14 residues. Trimming stripped 5 bases from V and 2 bases from J, with 13 bases between. From germline, CDR1 is SGHTA and CDR2 FQGTGA. Here the CDR3 reads CASSPGGGAYEQYF. In DNA form, the CDR3 reads TGTGCCAGCAGCCCTGGTGGCGGAGCCTACGAGCAGTACTTC.

The chain is built from TRBV28 and TRBJ1-2; the D is unclear. CDR3 length equals 12 residues. Trimming stripped 3 bases from V and 6 bases from J, with 8 bases between. Looked up from germline, CDR1 is MDHEN and CDR2 is SYDVKM. Here the CDR3 reads CASSLRLDGYTF. DNA for the CDR3: TGTGCCAGCAGTTTGAGGTTAGATGGCTACACCTTC.

The rearrangement links TRBV19 to TRBJ1-5; D gene uncertain. Germline V lookup: CDR1 LNHDA, CDR2 SQIVND (reference sequence). This CDR3 spans 15 amino acids. Trimming removed 6 bases from V and 2 bases from J, with 14 bases in between. CDR3 sequence: CASSIHRRRNQPQHF. CDR3 DNA sequence: TGTGCCAGTAGCATACACCGGAGGCGCAATCAGCCCCAGCATTTT. The full variable domain, in which reference TRBV19 and TRBJ1-5 provide the parts outside the CDR3, is DGGITQSPKYLFRKEGQNVTLSCEQNLNHDAMYWYRQDPGQGLRLIYYSQIVNDFQKGDIAEGYSVSREKKESFPLTVTSAQKNPTAFYLCASSIHRRRNQPQHFGDGTRLSIL.

V gene TRBV12-3 or TRBV12-4 combines with J gene TRBJ1-2; maybe TRBD1 (5 bases). The CDR3 has 16 amino acids. V was pared by 6 bases and J by 4 bases, with 21 bases between. CDR3 sequence reads: CASSVGRGPSVYGYTF. The CDR3 coding sequence is TGTGCCAGCAGCGTGGGGAGGGGCCCTAGTGTCTATGGCTACACCTTC.

In this sample, this clonotype turned up many times. V is TRBV19 and J is TRBJ2-7; D may be TRBD2 (5 bases). Between the trimmed V and J ends, which lost 5 bases and 2 bases, there was a span of 10 bases. Germline CDR1 is LNHDA and CDR2 is SQIVND (reference sequence). The CDR3 consists of 13 residues. In DNA form, the CDR3 reads TGTGCCAGTAGTCCCGGAGGCCCCTACGAGCAGTACTTC. Residues: CASSPGGPYEQYF.

The chain recombines TRBV7-9 with TRBJ1-1, with D perhaps matching TRBD1 (6 bases). V lost 4 bases and J lost 5, with 17 bases in between. The CDR3 spans 15 residues. CDR1 is SEHNR and CDR2 is FQNEAQ in the germline V gene (reference sequence). This chain's CDR3 is CASSSYWGARTEAFF. DNA of the CDR3: TGTGCCAGCAGCTCCTACTGGGGGGCCCGGACTGAAGCTTTCTTT. Complete variable domain (other parts from reference TRBV7-9 and TRBJ1-1): DTGVSQNPRHKITKRGQNVTFRCDPISEHNRLYWYRQTLGQGPEFLTYFQNEAQLEKSRLLSDRFSAERPKGSFSTLEIQRTEQGDSAMYLCASSSYWGARTEAFFGQGTRLTVV.

In regard to this clonotype: At one end, the junction sequence differs from germline, possibly due to a read error. The chain links TRBV7-7 to TRBJ2-7, with 10 positions matching TRBD2. The germline V gene encodes CDR1 SSHAT and CDR2 FNYEAQ (reference sequence). This CDR3 comprises 14 residues. CDR3 nucleotides: TGTGCCAGCAGCCTAGCGGGAGACGCCTACGAGCAGTACTTC. This sequence encodes CASSLAGDAYEQYF.

CDR3 sequence: CASSPDVAGGLQETQYF. The CDR3 bases are TGTGCCAGCAGCCCAGACGTAGCGGGAGGCCTCCAAGAGACCCAGTACTTC. The gene calls are TRBV3-1 and TRBJ2-5; 10 positions match TRBD2. The CDR3 loop spans 17 amino acids. From germline, CDR1 is LGHDT and CDR2 YNNKEL (reference sequence). Trimming at V came to 4 bases and at J to 1 base, leaving 9 bases not matched to a gene.

This clonotype was counted many times. The DNA for the CDR3 is TGTGCCAGCACCCCAGAGGGTTGGACGGGCGAGCAGTACTTC. It codes for CASTPEGWTGEQYF. The genes are TRBV12-3 or TRBV12-4 and TRBJ2-7; possibly TRBD2 for D (5 bases). Trimming left V 7 bases short and J 6 bases short, with 19 bases between. The CDR3 covers 14 residues.

The table lists this clonotype with many counts. The chain carries TRBV6-5 and TRBJ1-2; 7 positions agree with TRBD1. The CDR3 length is 13 residues. Trimming removed 5 bases from V and 8 bases from J; junction bases left unmatched: 8. Germline lookup yields CDR1 MNHEY and CDR2 SVGAGI. The CDR3, as DNA: TGTGCCAGCAGTGCGGACAGGTTGACGGGCTACACCTTC. Residues: CASSADRLTGYTF.

This clonotype was counted only a few times. The chain has TRBV20-1 and TRBJ2-7, with 8 bases fitting TRBD2. CDR1 and CDR2 (germline): DFQATT, SNEGSKA (reference sequence). The trim removed 7 bases at V and 7 bases at J, leaving 12 bases unmatched. The CDR3 consists of 13 residues. The DNA of the CDR3 is TGCAGTGTCGATTCTAGCGGGCCGGGAGAGCAGTACTTC. Translated: CSVDSSGPGEQYF.